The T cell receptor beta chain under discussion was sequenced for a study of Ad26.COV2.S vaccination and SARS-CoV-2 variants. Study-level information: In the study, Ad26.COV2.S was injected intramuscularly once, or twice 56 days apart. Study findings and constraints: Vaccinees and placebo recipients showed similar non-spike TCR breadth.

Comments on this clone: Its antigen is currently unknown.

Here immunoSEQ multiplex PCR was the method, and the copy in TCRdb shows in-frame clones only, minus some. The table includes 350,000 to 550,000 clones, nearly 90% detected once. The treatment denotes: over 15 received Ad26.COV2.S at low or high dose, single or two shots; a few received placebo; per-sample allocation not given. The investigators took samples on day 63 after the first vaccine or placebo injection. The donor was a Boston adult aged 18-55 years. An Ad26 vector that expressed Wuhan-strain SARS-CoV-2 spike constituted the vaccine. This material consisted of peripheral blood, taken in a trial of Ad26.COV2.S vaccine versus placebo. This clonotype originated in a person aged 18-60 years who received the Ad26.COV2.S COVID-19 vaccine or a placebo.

The CDR3 sequence: CAIRPGDGDTEAFF. The CDR3, as DNA: TGTGCCATCAGACCTGGAGACGGTGACACTGAAGCTTTCTTT. The rearrangement uses TRBV10-3 and TRBJ1-1, with D unresolved. In germline, CDR1 is ENHRY, CDR2 SYGVKD. Trimming stripped 6 bases from V and 3 bases from J, with 14 bases between. This CDR3 contains 14 residues.